This T cell receptor (beta chain) comes out of a study of T cell repertoires in cytomegalovirus infection. Study-wide background: As its CMV epitopes, the study selected recently identified HLA-C-restricted and well-studied HLA-B-restricted targets. Carrying CMV and the relevant HLA type showed in public TCR beta signatures. Study-level results: Dominating the ex vivo response were HLA-C-restricted CMV-specific TCR beta clonotypes.

Trimming removed 5 bases from V and 11 bases from J, with 16 bases in between. CDR1 and CDR2 (germline): SGHTA, FQGNSA. The CDR3 covers 13 residues. Remarks on this clonotype: Its antigen is not known.

TCRdb processed the reads anew with MiXCR; each CDR3 protein has one entry. The sample yields around 430,000 distinct CDR3 sequences, about 42% seen once. Source: cultured PBMCs, taken from culture after CMV antigen stimulation. This sequence was found in a human donor in good health (CMV status not recorded). Some clones in this sample may be carry-over from other donors' samples. This chain links TRBV7-2 with TRBJ2-4, with D perhaps matching TRBD1 (5 bases). The CDR3 DNA reads TGTGCCAGCAGCCTGAGGACGGACAACCTTCAGTACTTC. Protein sequence: CASSLRTDNLQYF.